This T cell receptor beta chain was obtained from a study of shared clonotypes between healthy human individuals. Whole-study results and caveats: Sorted-subset samples were not fully sequenced, rarefaction indicated.

As to this clone: The antigen remains unidentified. Within the sample, other DNA sequences also encode this same CDR3.

It was 200 to 250 ng DNA, 31,000 or so T cell genomes, that sorted-subset replicate PCRs used. Repertoires were generated with immunoSEQ multiplex PCR, while TCRdb's copy carries only in-frame clones and drops some. This sample has approximately 1,500,000 clones, with approximately 96% found just once. Splitting of CD4+ cells produced CD45RA+ naive and CD45RA-negative memory subsets. Between the trimmed V and J ends, which lost 6 bases and 4 bases, there was a span of 3 bases. The CDR3 is 10 residues long. The V gene's germline CDR1 is SNHLY and CDR2 FYNNEI. The origin of this receptor is a man in his thirties or forties in good health. Sequenced: naive CD4+ T cells sorted from blood. Subset indicated: CD45RA+ positively selected. The chain is built from TRBV2 and TRBJ2-5, with no clear D. The CDR3 coding sequence is TGTGCCAGCAGACGAGAGACCCAGTACTTC. Amino acid sequence: CASRRETQYF.